This T cell receptor (beta chain) derives from a study of shared clonotypes between healthy human individuals (dated by TCRdb to between 2020 and 2021). Regarding the complete study: The cohort comprised a couple of women and a few men aged 18 to 49 years. For each donor, three plates each were used for CD4 naive and CD4 memory, two plates were used for CD8 naive, and one plate was used for CD8 memory. Per donor, leukapheresis produced somewhere between about 0.94 and 9.5 billion PBMCs. To estimate repertoire size and how much clonotypes are shared between individuals, the study performed deep sequencing of blood TCR repertoires from 4 to 6 healthy adults. To increase sequencing depth and limit assay-specific biases, different laboratories used diverse techniques to prepare libraries and sequence TCR repertoires.

Donors were healthy HIV-negative adults with no recently reported acute infections or vaccinations. Every donor was a Caucasian adult living in Nashville, Tennessee, USA. CD4+ T cells were enriched by magnetic negative selection; naive cells were then positively selected on CD45RA, and the negative fraction formed the memory subset. Blood was collected by leukapheresis, and PBMCs were isolated by Ficoll-Histopaque density gradient centrifugation and then cryopreserved in liquid nitrogen vapor phase. Purity and quantity of every magnetically sorted T cell population were checked by analytical flow cytometry. Genomic DNA was isolated from each sorted fraction and quantified by UV absorbance on a Nanodrop 2000c. V lost 4 bases and J lost 5 bases; the stretch between them is 18 bases long. The germline V gene (reference sequence) supplies CDR1 LNHNV and CDR2 YYDKDF. The CDR3 goes from the cysteine to the phenylalanine over 15 residues. The DNA shown is the 45-base CDR3, in frame from base 1.

Using the deep immunoSEQ assay, multiplex PCR amplified TCR CDR3 regions from genomic DNA. For each cell subset, the extracted genomic DNA was distributed evenly across all wells of several immunoSEQ 96-well plates, and each plate served as one replicate. For sorted subsets, approximately 210 ng of genomic DNA, equivalent to 25,000 to 35,000 T cell genomes, went into each replicate PCR. Purified libraries were quantified with a Qubit 3.0 fluorometer, sized on a Bioanalyzer 2100, and re-quantified with the KAPA Library Quantification kit. A separate single-read 150-cycle Illumina NextSeq 550 flow cell was used to sequence each immunoSEQ 96-well plate. Under the source paper's analysis protocol: Because only junctional sequences without quality scores were contained in the immunoSEQ output, filtering matching that applied to full-length reads could not be performed. Sequences were annotated with PyIR, a Python wrapper for IgBLAST v1.9, and V/J genes and CDR3 were assigned using IMGT germline references. Reads were filtered out if the reads had weak V/J assignments (E-value above 1e-6), no CDR3, stop codons, out-of-frame junctions, or ambiguous translated residues. V3J clonotypes were defined as sequences sharing the same inferred V gene, J gene, and CDR3 amino acid sequence. Percentage overlap between repertoires was calculated by dividing the number of shared unique clonotypes by the size of the smaller repertoire. Richness of each repertoire was evaluated using RTK rarefaction, the Chao1 estimator, and Recon v2.1 estimates of unobserved clonotypes. OLGA was used to compute generation probabilities for all TCRbeta clonotypes that the gDNA method yielded from a handful of donors. Imported from immuneACCESS, the table was reduced by TCRdb to in-frame sequences with V and J called. These copies leave out some clones; in studies compared against another copy, an unresolved V gene accounts for under half, and the cause of the remainder is not known. V, J and clone size are those of that table, while D and trimming were read from the DNA. The sample table lists 950,000 to 1,100,000 clones, about 76% of them with a count of one. The ten largest clones add up to 1.4% to 1.5% of the sample.

On this clone itself: Its cognate antigen has yet to be identified. Per-base quality was not reported, and no clone a single base away is much larger than it.

General conclusions and limits of the study: When several donors were compared, the shared fraction of clonotypes was approximately 5% for naive CD4, around 3.6% for naive CD8, 2.3% for memory CD4, and about 0.36% for memory CD8. Clonotypes shared by all four sorted-subset donors showed higher generation probabilities than non-shared clonotypes. Sampling was limited to blood, and TCR repertoires in tissue likely differ from TCR repertoires in blood. Because the study included only a small number of donors, the genetic and exposure-history diversity represented was limited. Naive subsets generally had larger estimated clonotype richness than memory subsets did. Pairwise subsampling led to the expectation that sequencing depth would affect the degree of clonotype sharing among donors. Even with the large sequencing depth, rarefaction of the sorted-subset datasets indicated that sequencing was incomplete.

The TCR was taken from a man aged 18 to 30 in good health. The rearranged segments are TRBV15 and TRBJ2-7; TRBD1 is a possible D gene, resting on 8 matching bases. Sequenced input: memory CD4+ T cells sorted from blood. Taken with the paper, the label for cell subset or site translates to: CD45RA-negative fraction. For the CDR3, the sequence is CATSTRATGGDEQYF. The sequenced DNA: TGTGCCACCAGCACCAGGGCCACAGGGGGGGACGAGCAGTACTTC.